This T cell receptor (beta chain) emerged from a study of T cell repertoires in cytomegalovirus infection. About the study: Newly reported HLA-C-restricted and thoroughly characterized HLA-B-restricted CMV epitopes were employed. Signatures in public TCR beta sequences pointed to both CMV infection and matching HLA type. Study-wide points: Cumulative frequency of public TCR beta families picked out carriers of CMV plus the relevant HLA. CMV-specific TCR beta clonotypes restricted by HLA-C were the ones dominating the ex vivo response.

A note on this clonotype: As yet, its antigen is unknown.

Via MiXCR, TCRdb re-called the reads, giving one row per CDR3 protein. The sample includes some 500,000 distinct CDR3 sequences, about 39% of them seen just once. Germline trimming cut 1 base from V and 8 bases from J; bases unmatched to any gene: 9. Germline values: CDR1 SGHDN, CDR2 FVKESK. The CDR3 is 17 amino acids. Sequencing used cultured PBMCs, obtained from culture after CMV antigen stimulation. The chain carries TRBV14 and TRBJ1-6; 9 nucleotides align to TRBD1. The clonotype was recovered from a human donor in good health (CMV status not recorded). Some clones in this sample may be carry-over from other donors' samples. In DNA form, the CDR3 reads TGTGCCAGCAGCCAAGTAGGTCGGGGACAGGGAGATTCACCCCTCCACTTT. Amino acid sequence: CASSQVGRGQGDSPLHF.